The present T cell receptor beta chain was sequenced within a study of CD8 T cells in Susac syndrome. When the RNA was reverse transcribed, random hexamers were used with an input of about 0.5 to 1 ug. TCRdb re-derived calls from the immunoSEQ multiplex PCR reads in MiXCR, one entry per CDR3 protein. Found here are roughly 120,000 distinct CDR3 sequences, roughly 94% of them singletons; the top ten hold 0.1% to 0.15%. This clonotype originated in a human donor with multiple sclerosis. Sequenced material: CD4+ T cells from PBMCs.

CDR3 nucleotide sequence: TGTGCCAGCAGTAAGGGGAGGGACAGTAGCAATCAGCCCCAGCATTTT. Translation: CASSKGRDSSNQPQHF. The chain has TRBV6-1 and TRBJ1-5, with 7 nucleotides matching TRBD1. V dropped 5 bases and J dropped 0; count of bases not matched to a gene: 7. The CDR3 extends over 16 amino acids. Germline CDR1 reads MNHNS; CDR2 reads SASEGT.